This TCR beta chain was captured by sequencing in a study of blood T cell repertoires in COVID-19. For the study at large: COVID-19 samples from acute and convalescent phases originated in the United States, Italy and Spain. T cells, B-cell-depleted T cells, or PBMCs supplied cDNA or gDNA.

The ends were cut back, 2 bases at V and 11 bases at J, with 15 bases in the middle. The CDR3 covers 13 residues. Methods used by the authors: Amplification from reference gene primers served as the basis for estimated nucleated cell counts. Measured with immunoSEQ multiplex PCR; TCRdb has only the in-frame clones, and not every one. V, J and clone size derive from that table, while D and trimming were established from the DNA sequence. This table has about 300,000 clones, around four fifths appearing once. This sequence was found in a woman between 45 and 60 years old with acute or convalescent COVID-19. V and J are TRBV12-3 or TRBV12-4 and TRBJ1-1; no clear D. The source material was peripheral blood. This CDR3 reads CASSLRIPVVAFF. In DNA, the CDR3 is TGTGCCAGCAGTTTACGCATTCCCGTAGTGGCTTTCTTT.